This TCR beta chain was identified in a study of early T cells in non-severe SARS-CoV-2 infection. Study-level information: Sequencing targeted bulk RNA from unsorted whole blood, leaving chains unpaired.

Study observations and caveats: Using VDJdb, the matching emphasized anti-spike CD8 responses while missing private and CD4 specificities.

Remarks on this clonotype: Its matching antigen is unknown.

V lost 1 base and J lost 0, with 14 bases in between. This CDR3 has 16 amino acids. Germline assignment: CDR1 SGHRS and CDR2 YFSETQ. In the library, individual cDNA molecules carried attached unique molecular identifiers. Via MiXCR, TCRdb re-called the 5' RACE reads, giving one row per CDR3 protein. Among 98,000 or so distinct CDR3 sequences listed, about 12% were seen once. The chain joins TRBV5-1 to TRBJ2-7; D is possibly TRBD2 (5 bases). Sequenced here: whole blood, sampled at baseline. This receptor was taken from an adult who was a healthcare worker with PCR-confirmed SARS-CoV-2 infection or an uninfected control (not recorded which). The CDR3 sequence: CASSLLGGSTSYEQYF. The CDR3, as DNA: TGCGCCAGCAGCTTGCTTGGAGGCAGCACCTCCTACGAGCAGTACTTC. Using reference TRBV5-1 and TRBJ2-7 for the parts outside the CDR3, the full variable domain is KAGVTQTPRYLIKTRGQQVTLSCSPISGHRSVSWYQQTPGQGLQFLFEYFSETQRNKGNFPGRFSGRQFSNSRSEMNVSTLELGDSALYLCASSLLGGSTSYEQYFGPGTRLTVT.